Sequencing of this T cell receptor beta chain was carried out in a study of T cells in Graves' hyperthyroidism and ophthalmopathy. Study-level background: Blood from the periphery was taken at initial diagnosis, before any treatment.

It was RNA transcripts that yielded the amplified TCR beta CDR3 regions. Using the HTBI primer set, a first-round RT-PCR was run on the TCR CDR3. In TCRdb, the multiplex PCR reads were re-called with MiXCR into one record per CDR3 protein. The profile covers 250,000 to 300,000 distinct CDR3 sequences, with roughly 20% appearing a single time and roughly 39% taken by the ten largest. The sample holds a few counts of this clonotype. The CDR3 sequence is 14 residues long. Germline CDR1 ENHRY, CDR2 SYGVKD. With 6 bases clipped from V and 1 base from J, the junction kept 3 bases outside the gene matches. The sequenced sample was blood. The TCR sequence derives from a man aged 50 to 59 with Graves' ophthalmopathy. This chain uses TRBV10-3 with TRBJ2-3, with TRBD2 matching 8 bases. The CDR3 spells CAISAGGGTDTQYF. CDR3 sequence (DNA): TGTGCCATCAGCGCGGGGGGCGGCACAGATACGCAGTATTTT.